The 26 T cell receptor beta chains reported below all come from one sample, sequenced in a study of control samples from healthy donors and cancer patients. Libraries were prepared by immunoSEQ multiplex PCR; TCRdb keeps only in-frame clonotypes and omits some of them. The sample lists 97,000 or so clones; roughly 94% were seen once. Material for sequencing was blood. These receptors were collected from a woman in her late teens or twenties in good health.

V gene TRBV14 combines with J gene TRBJ1-2, with 7 positions matching TRBD1. Germline V gene data show CDR1 as SGHDN and CDR2 as FVKESK. V shed 4 bases, J shed 4 bases, and the junction held 12 bases outside the gene matches. There are 16 residues in the CDR3. This CDR3 is CASSRAATGNGYGYTF. As DNA, the CDR3 is TGTGCCAGCAGCCGAGCCGCGACAGGGAACGGCTATGGCTACACCTTC.

The chain carries TRBV4-2 and TRBJ1-2; D not resolved. CDR1 and CDR2 from the germline V gene are LGHNA and YNFKEQ. The CDR3 loop spans 15 amino acids. V lost 0 bases to trimming and J lost 4 bases, with 12 bases between them. CDR3 protein: CASSQDPGYRYGYTF. In DNA, the CDR3 is TGTGCCAGCAGCCAAGATCCGGGATACCGCTATGGCTACACCTTC.

The rearrangement links TRBV11-2 to TRBJ1-3, with D uncertain. The germline V and J ends were trimmed by 5 bases and 0 bases, with 8 bases remaining between them. Germline V lookup: CDR1 SGHAT, CDR2 FQNNGV. CDR3 length equals 14 residues. In DNA form, the CDR3 reads TGTGCCAGCAGCCCCCACCCCTCTGGAAACACCATATATTTT. Translation gives CASSPHPSGNTIYF.

This clone came up a few times. The chain joins TRBV6-5 to TRBJ1-4, with 8 positions matching TRBD1. Germline V lookup: CDR1 MNHEY, CDR2 SVGAGI. V gave up 7 bases and J gave up 7 bases; unmatched junction bases: 8. The CDR3 runs 14 residues. CDR3 coding DNA: TGTGCCAGCAAGGGGGGAACAGGGGGTGAAAAACTGTTTTTT. Its protein product is CASKGGTGGEKLFF.

The chain recombines TRBV7-9 with TRBJ2-5; TRBD2 matches at 7 bases. Germline V gives CDR1 SEHNR, CDR2 FQNEAQ (reference sequence). V lost 0 bases to trimming and J lost 4 bases; unmatched junction nucleotides: 5. This CDR3 is 15 amino acids long. CDR3 nucleotide sequence: TGTGCCAGCAGCTTAGCAGAACTAGCGAGAGAGACCCAGTACTTC. This gives the protein CASSLAELARETQYF.

Remarks on this clone: Sequence at one end of the junction differs from germline and may be a read error. The genes are TRBV7-7 and TRBJ2-3; TRBD1 agrees at 10 bases. The CDR3 spans 16 residues. Per germline, CDR1 SSHAT and CDR2 FNYEAQ (reference sequence). CDR3 sequence: CASSLGTGQGADTQYF. The CDR3 DNA reads as TGTGCTAGCAGCTTAGGAACTGGACAGGGGGCAGATACGCAGTATTTT.

This clone was found once. The chain is built from TRBV29-1 and TRBJ2-7; no clear D gene. Germline V lookup: CDR1 SQVTM, CDR2 ANQGSEA. The CDR3 runs 15 residues. With 5 bases removed from V and 1 base from J, the gap between germline ends came to 18 bases. In DNA form, the CDR3 reads TGCAGCGTTATCTTTTTGGGCCTCTTATCCTACGAGCAGTACTTC. Protein: CSVIFLGLLSYEQYF.

The genes are TRBV20-1 and TRBJ1-3; 10 bases match TRBD1. Germline V CDR1 and CDR2: DFQATT, SNEGSKA (reference sequence). J was trimmed by 0 bases and V by 3 bases; bases with no gene match: 5. This CDR3 contains 16 residues. In DNA form, the CDR3 reads TGCAGTGCTAGTCGGACAGGGGGATACTCTGGAAACACCATATATTTT. Protein sequence: CSASRTGGYSGNTIYF.

V usage is TRBV28 and J usage is TRBJ2-5, with a weak D call TRBD2 (6 bases). V dropped 8 bases and J dropped 5 bases, with 9 bases sitting between them. The CDR3 is 11 residues long. The V gene's germline CDR1 is MDHEN and CDR2 SYDVKM. In DNA form, the CDR3 reads TGTGCCAGCGGCGGGATGGAGACCCAGTACTTC. Translation gives CASGGMETQYF.

This clone has only one observation. The chain uses TRBV28 and TRBJ1-2; maybe TRBD1 (5 bases). The germline V and J ends were trimmed by 1 base and 5 bases, with 14 bases remaining between them. CDR3 length equals 15 residues. The germline gives CDR1 MDHEN, CDR2 SYDVKM. CDR3 region: CASSLLGGSGYGYTF. CDR3 sequence (DNA): TGTGCCAGCAGTTTATTGGGGGGTAGCGGGTATGGCTACACCTTC.

This clone is a singleton in its sample. This chain joins TRBV25-1 and TRBJ1-1; 7 nucleotides agree with TRBD1. Germline trimming cut 0 bases from V and 3 bases from J; bases unmatched to any gene: 4. CDR1 is MGHDK, CDR2 SYGVNS, per germline. This CDR3 comprises 15 residues. Here the CDR3 DNA reads TGTGCCAGCAGTGAATATAGGCAGGGGGACACTGAAGCTTTCTTT. Its translation: CASSEYRQGDTEAFF. Full variable domain (outside the CDR3, taken from reference TRBV25-1 and TRBJ1-1): EADIYQTPRYLVIGTGKKITLECSQTMGHDKMYWYQQDPGMELHLIHYSYGVNSTEKGDLSSESTVSRIRTEHFPLTLESARPSHTSQYLCASSEYRQGDTEAFFGQGTRLTVV.

V and J are TRBV19 and TRBJ1-4; 10 nucleotides agree with TRBD1. Per the germline V gene, CDR1 is LNHDA and CDR2 is SQIVND (reference sequence). The CDR3 consists of 15 residues. V lost 5 bases, J lost 6 bases, and 6 bases stayed unmatched. Here the CDR3 reads CASSVTGGMHEKLFF. CDR3 coding DNA: TGTGCCAGTAGTGTGACAGGGGGCATGCATGAAAAACTGTTTTTT.

The chain has TRBV4-3 and TRBJ2-7, with D unresolved. The ends were cut back, 3 bases at V and 5 bases at J, with 17 bases in the middle. The CDR3 runs to 15 residues. Germline-derived CDR1 and CDR2 are LGHNA and YSLEER. The CDR3 coding sequence is TGCGCCAGCAGCCAGAGACCGACCGGAGTAGACGAGCAGTACTTC. Its translation: CASSQRPTGVDEQYF.

The chain couples TRBV5-5 to TRBJ2-7, with 7 bases matching TRBD1. The CDR3 loop spans 13 amino acids. With 4 bases clipped from V and 7 bases from J, the junction kept 8 bases outside the gene matches. Germline assignment: CDR1 SGHKS and CDR2 YYEKEE (reference sequence). CDR3 DNA sequence: TGTGCCAGCAGCGTTGGGGGACAGCCAGAGCAGTACTTC. It codes for CASSVGGQPEQYF.

This chain joins TRBV18 and TRBJ1-1, with D maybe TRBD1 (6 bases). The length of the CDR3 is 14 residues. V lost 3 bases and J lost 5, with 13 bases in between. The V gene's germline CDR1 is KGHSH and CDR2 LQKENI. CDR3 protein: CASSPRVRGTEAFF. CDR3 nucleotide sequence: TGTGCCAGCTCACCCAGGGTTAGGGGGACTGAAGCTTTCTTT.

The rearrangement uses TRBV19 and TRBJ2-1; no clear D gene. The CDR3 consists of 13 residues. V was shortened by 7 bases and J by 2 bases, with 9 bases between the two germline ends. Germline V lookup: CDR1 LNHDA, CDR2 SQIVND (reference sequence). CDR3 sequence: CASNGETYNEQFF. CDR3 in DNA: TGTGCCAGTAATGGAGAGACCTACAATGAGCAGTTCTTC.

The J gene is TRBJ1-1, the V gene TRBV5-1; no clear D gene. V lost 1 base, J lost 5 bases, and 9 bases lay in between. This CDR3 contains 13 residues. Germline V gives CDR1 SGHRS, CDR2 YFSETQ. This CDR3 is CASSLLGETEAFF. DNA for the CDR3: TGCGCCAGCAGCTTGCTCGGGGAAACTGAAGCTTTCTTT.

The chain employs TRBV3-1 (or the pseudogene TRBV3-2) and TRBJ1-1, with D perhaps matching TRBD1 (6 bases). Germline values: CDR1 LGHDT, CDR2 YNNKEL (reference sequence). This CDR3 has 16 residues. With 2 bases removed from V and 5 bases from J, the gap between germline ends came to 18 bases. CDR3 sequence: CASSQRMGGRGTEAFF. In nucleotides, the CDR3 is TGTGCCAGCAGCCAACGCATGGGGGGGAGGGGGACTGAAGCTTTCTTT.

The chain carries TRBV7-3 and TRBJ1-1; unclear D gene. V was shortened by 1 base and J by 3 bases, with 6 bases between the two germline ends. The CDR3 is 13 amino acids. Germline CDR1 reads SGHTA; CDR2 reads FQGTGA. This CDR3 is CASSLSRDTEAFF. The CDR3 DNA is TGTGCCAGCAGCTTAAGCAGAGACACTGAAGCTTTCTTT. Supplemented by reference TRBV7-3 and TRBJ1-1, the full variable domain reads GAGVSQTPSNKVTEKGKYVELRCDPISGHTALYWYRQSLGQGPEFLIYFQGTGAADDSGLPNDRFFAVRPEGSVSTLKIQRTERGDSAVYLCASSLSRDTEAFFGQGTRLTVV.

The genes are TRBV6-5 and TRBJ2-5; D is ambiguous. The CDR3 covers 12 residues. Germline CDR1 MNHEY, CDR2 SVGAGI. Trimming pared 8 bases from V and 2 bases from J, leaving 9 bases between. CDR3 protein: CASAGSQETQYF. In nucleotides, the CDR3 is TGTGCCAGCGCCGGGTCTCAAGAGACCCAGTACTTC.

The chain uses TRBV19 and TRBJ1-3, with unresolved D. The V end was cut by 5 bases, the J end by 0 bases, with 11 bases between. In germline, CDR1 is LNHDA, CDR2 SQIVND (reference sequence). CDR3 length: 15 amino acids. CDR3 coding DNA: TGTGCCAGTAGTCCCGGGTTCCCCTCTGGAAACACCATATATTTT. This encodes CASSPGFPSGNTIYF.

The V call is TRBV6-1, the J call TRBJ1-2, with D possibly TRBD1 on 6 matching bases. Looked up from germline, CDR1 is MNHNS and CDR2 is SASEGT. The V and J ends lost 2 bases and 0 bases respectively, with 31 bases between them. The CDR3 is made up of 22 amino acids. The CDR3 nucleotides read TGTGCCAGCAGTGAACCCTATAGGGGGAGAGCAGGGGAGTATACAGCTAACTATGGCTACACCTTC. It encodes CASSEPYRGRAGEYTANYGYTF.

The chain carries TRBV2 and TRBJ1-1; no reliable D call. The germline CDR1 and CDR2 sequences are SNHLY and FYNNEI. The V end lost 8 bases, the J end lost 9 bases, and 16 bases lay between the germline ends. The CDR3 has 12 residues. In nucleotides, the CDR3 is TGTGCCAGCGGGTCTCTCTCGGTTCAAGCTTTCTTT. This sequence encodes CASGSLSVQAFF.

The chain carries TRBV2 and TRBJ2-5; tentatively, D is TRBD2 (6 bases). With 10 bases removed from V and 5 bases from J, the gap between germline ends came to 14 bases. From germline, CDR1 is SNHLY and CDR2 FYNNEI. The CDR3 extends over 12 amino acids. In DNA, the CDR3 is TGTGCCACCGCTAGCGACGGCGAGACCCAGTACTTC. Translation: CATASDGETQYF.

The chain employs TRBV5-6 and TRBJ2-3, with D possibly being TRBD2 (6 bases). The length of the CDR3 is 17 residues. Germline V gene sequence: CDR1 SGHDT, CDR2 YYEEEE. V was trimmed by 5 bases and J by 6 bases, leaving 25 bases between them. The CDR3 reads CASRLGLTRGGSDTQYF. CDR3 coding DNA: TGTGCCAGCAGGCTGGGGTTGACTAGAGGTGGGTCGGATACGCAGTATTTT.

The CDR3 DNA reads TGTGCCAGCAGCCCGGCTAGCGGGGGAAGCTACGAGCAGTACTTC. This gives the protein CASSPASGGSYEQYF. J is TRBJ2-7 and V is TRBV3-1 (or the pseudogene TRBV3-2), with 10 bases lining up with TRBD2. The trim removed 4 bases at V and 3 bases at J, leaving 6 bases unmatched. In germline, CDR1 is LGHDT, CDR2 YNNKEL (reference sequence). The CDR3 is 15 residues long.